This T cell receptor (beta chain) was recovered during a study of CD8+ T cells in alopecia areata. The V gene's germline CDR1 is SGHAT and CDR2 FQNNGV. V lost 5 bases and J lost 5; bases outside the gene matches: 4. This CDR3 has 14 residues. Treatment defined: oral pan-JAK inhibitor, 5-10 mg twice daily. Extraction and reverse transcription of RNA yielded cDNA as the sequencing template. Sequenced by immunoSEQ multiplex PCR; TCRdb stores in-frame clones only, minus some. The table records hundreds of thousands of clones, over 45% of them present only once. This receptor was taken from a human donor with alopecia areata. This rearrangement joins TRBV11-2 to TRBJ2-5; 11 bases line up with TRBD1. Source: CD4+ T cells sorted from blood, taken at week 24, from a patient treated with tofacitinib. CDR3 in amino acids: CASSTGTGGETQYF. CDR3 DNA: TGTGCCAGCAGCACCGGGACAGGGGGTGAGACCCAGTACTTC.